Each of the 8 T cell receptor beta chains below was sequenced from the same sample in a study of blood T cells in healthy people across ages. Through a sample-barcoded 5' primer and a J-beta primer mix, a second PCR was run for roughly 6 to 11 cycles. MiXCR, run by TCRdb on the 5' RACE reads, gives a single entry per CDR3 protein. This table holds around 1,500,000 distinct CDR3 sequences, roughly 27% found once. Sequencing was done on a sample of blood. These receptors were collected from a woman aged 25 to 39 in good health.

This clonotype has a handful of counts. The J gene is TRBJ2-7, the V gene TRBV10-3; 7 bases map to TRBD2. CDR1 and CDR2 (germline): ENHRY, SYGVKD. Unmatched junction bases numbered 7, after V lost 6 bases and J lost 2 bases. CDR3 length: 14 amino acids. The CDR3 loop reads CAISGGTPAYEQYF. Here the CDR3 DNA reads TGTGCCATCAGCGGGGGGACGCCAGCCTACGAGCAGTACTTC.

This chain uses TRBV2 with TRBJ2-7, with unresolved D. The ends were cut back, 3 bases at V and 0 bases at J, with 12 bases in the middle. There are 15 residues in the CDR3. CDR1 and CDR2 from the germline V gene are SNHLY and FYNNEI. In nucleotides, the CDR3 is TGTGCCAGCAGTGAGGCATGGCTACCCTCCTACGAGCAGTACTTC. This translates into CASSEAWLPSYEQYF. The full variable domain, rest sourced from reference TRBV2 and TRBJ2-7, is EPEVTQTPSHQVTQMGQEVILRCVPISNHLYFYWYRQILGQKVEFLVSFYNNEISEKSEIFDDQFSVERPDGSNFTLKIRSTKLEDSAMYFCASSEAWLPSYEQYFGPGTRLTVT.

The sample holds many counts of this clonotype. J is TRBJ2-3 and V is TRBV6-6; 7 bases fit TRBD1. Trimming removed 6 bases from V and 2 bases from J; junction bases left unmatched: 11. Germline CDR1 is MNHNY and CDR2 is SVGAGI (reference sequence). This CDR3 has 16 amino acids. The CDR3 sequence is CASRGSATGLTDTQYF. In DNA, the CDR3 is TGTGCCAGCAGGGGTAGTGCGACAGGGCTCACAGATACGCAGTATTTT.

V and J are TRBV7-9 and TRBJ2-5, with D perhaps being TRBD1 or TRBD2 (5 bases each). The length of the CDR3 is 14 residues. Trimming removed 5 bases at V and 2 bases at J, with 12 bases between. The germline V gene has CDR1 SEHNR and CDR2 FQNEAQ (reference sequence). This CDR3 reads CASSVRGPQETQYF. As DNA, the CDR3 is TGTGCCAGCAGCGTTAGGGGACCTCAAGAGACCCAGTACTTC.

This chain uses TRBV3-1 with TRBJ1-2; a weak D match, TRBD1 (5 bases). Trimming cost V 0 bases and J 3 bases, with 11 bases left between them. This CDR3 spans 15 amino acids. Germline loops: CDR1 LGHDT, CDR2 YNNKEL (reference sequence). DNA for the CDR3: TGTGCCAGCAGCCAAGAGAGGGACCCAGACTATGGCTACACCTTC. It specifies CASSQERDPDYGYTF. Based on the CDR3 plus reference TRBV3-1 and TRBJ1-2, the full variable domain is DTAVSQTPKYLVTQMGNDKSIKCEQNLGHDTMYWYKQDSKKFLKIMFSYNNKELIINETVPNRFSPKSPDKAHLNLHINSLELGDSAVYFCASSQERDPDYGYTFGSGTRLTVV.

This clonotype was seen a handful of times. The CDR3 DNA reads as TGCGCCAGCAGCCTTAGGGGATCCAAGTATTTT. This codes for CASSLRGSKYF. V gene TRBV4-1 combines with J gene TRBJ2-3; D is possibly TRBD1 (5 bases). Germline V gene data show CDR1 as MGHRA and CDR2 as YSYEKL. This CDR3 is 11 amino acids long. Trimming left V 4 bases short and J 13 bases short, with 12 bases between.

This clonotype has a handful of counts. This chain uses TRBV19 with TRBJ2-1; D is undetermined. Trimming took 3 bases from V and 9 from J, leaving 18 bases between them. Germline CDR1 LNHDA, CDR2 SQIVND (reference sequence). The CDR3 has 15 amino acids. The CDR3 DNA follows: TGTGCCAGTAGTATGGAGAGTCTCGGATTGGGTGAGCAGTTCTTC. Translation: CASSMESLGLGEQFF.

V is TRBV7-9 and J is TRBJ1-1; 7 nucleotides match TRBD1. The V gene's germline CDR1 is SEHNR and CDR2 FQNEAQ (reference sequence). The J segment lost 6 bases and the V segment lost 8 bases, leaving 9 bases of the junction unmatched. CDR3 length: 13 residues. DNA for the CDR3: TGTGCCAGCCGCCCAGGGGGGGCCGCTGAAGCTTTCTTT. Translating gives CASRPGGAAEAFF.